This T cell receptor beta chain derives from a study of identical twins. Findings and limits, study-wide: It was possible that invariant MAIT and iNKT cells partly confounded the zero-insertion analyses.

The CDR3 is made up of 15 amino acids. V gave up 7 bases and J gave up 8 bases, with 20 bases separating them. Germline V gives CDR1 MDHEN, CDR2 SYDVKM. With respect to this clonotype: Its target is not known.

One entry per CDR3 protein, called by TCRdb with MiXCR from the 5' RACE reads. This table holds approximately 1.8 million distinct CDR3 sequences, around 29% found once. The receptor's source is a newborn girl in good health. The V and J genes are TRBV28 and TRBJ1-4; D is uncertain. Source material: cord blood. CDR3 sequence reads: CASNPGPFVREKLFF. The CDR3 DNA reads as TGTGCCAGCAATCCCGGGCCCTTCGTTCGGGAAAAACTGTTTTTT. The variable domain in full, with the rest retrieved from reference TRBV28 and TRBJ1-4, is DVKVTQSSRYLVKRTGEKVFLECVQDMDHENMFWYRQDPGLGLRLIYFSYDVKMKEKGDIPEGYSVSREKKERFSLILESASTNQTSMYLCASNPGPFVREKLFFGSGTQLSVL.